These 9 T cell receptor beta chains share one sample of origin, sequenced in a study of blood T cell repertoires in COVID-19 (dated by TCRdb to the early 2020s). Library preparation used the immunoSEQ multiplex PCR assay. As stored in TCRdb, this immuneACCESS dataset retains in-frame rearrangements with V and J assigned. A fraction of the clones does not appear; measured against another copy, unresolved V genes explain less than half of the discrepancy, and the remainder lacks a known reason. For this sample there are 300,000 to 350,000 clones; 88% appear just once. The ten top clones hold around 6.6% of the sample. Sequenced input: peripheral blood. Source of these receptors: a woman in her 70s with COVID-19, enrolled during active disease.

The rearrangement uses TRBV2 and TRBJ2-1; 7 nucleotides agree with TRBD2. The length of the CDR3 is 14 residues. Germline V lookup: CDR1 SNHLY, CDR2 FYNNEI. Trimming at V came to 8 bases and at J to 6 bases, leaving 10 bases not matched to a gene. CDR3 coding DNA: TGTGCCAGCGGGAGCCGGGACTACTTCAATGAGCAGTTCTTC. Its protein product is CASGSRDYFNEQFF.

This clone is a singleton in its sample. This chain connects TRBV9 to TRBJ2-1, with unresolved D. The CDR3 sequence is 15 residues long. Germline-derived CDR1 and CDR2 are SGDLS and YYNGEE. Trimming removed 3 bases at V and 3 bases at J, with 13 bases between. CDR3 amino acids: CASSEFGNSYNEQFF. The CDR3 nucleotides are TGTGCCAGCAGCGAGTTTGGAAACAGCTACAATGAGCAGTTCTTC.

The gene calls are TRBV12-5 and TRBJ2-7, with 9 bases aligning to TRBD2. Germline CDR1 LGHNT, CDR2 FRNRAP. The CDR3 sequence is 16 residues long. The V gene end was trimmed by 0 bases and the J gene end by 4 bases; junction bases not matched to a gene: 7. CDR3 loop: CASGLVLGREGYEQYF. The CDR3 DNA follows: TGTGCTAGTGGTTTGGTACTAGGGCGGGAGGGATACGAGCAGTACTTC.

The genes are TRBV7-9 and TRBJ1-1; 10 positions match TRBD1. Unmatched junction bases numbered 12, after V lost 5 bases and J lost 3 bases. Germline CDR1 is SEHNR and CDR2 is FQNEAQ (reference sequence). This CDR3 contains 17 residues. CDR3 DNA: TGTGCCAGCAGCCCCAGAAGGGACAGGGGAGGGGACACTGAAGCTTTCTTT. Translating gives CASSPRRDRGGDTEAFF.

The rearrangement joins TRBV6-6 to TRBJ2-7, with D possibly TRBD1 on 5 matching bases. The CDR3 extends over 16 amino acids. V gave up 0 bases and J gave up 6 bases, with 18 bases separating them. Looked up from germline, CDR1 is MNHNY and CDR2 is SVGAGI (reference sequence). CDR3 sequence reads: CASSYSTWAGYGEQYF. Written as DNA, the CDR3 is TGTGCCAGCAGTTACTCAACCTGGGCAGGGTATGGCGAGCAGTACTTC.

The V call is TRBV6-1, the J call TRBJ2-7; TRBD2 is a possible D gene (6 bases). Trimming removed 1 base from V and 6 bases from J, with 13 bases in between. Per the germline V gene, CDR1 is MNHNS and CDR2 is SASEGT. The CDR3 consists of 14 residues. CDR3 amino acids: CASSEGLAGFEQYF. The CDR3 region has the DNA TGTGCCAGCAGTGAAGGTCTTGCGGGGTTCGAGCAGTACTTC.

Comments on this clone: One end of the junction varies from germline; a read error may be responsible. This CDR3 reads CASNRDSDEQYF. CDR3 nucleotides: TGTGCCAGCAACCGGGACTCCGACGAGCAGTACTTC. V gene TRBV28 combines with J gene TRBJ2-7; a possible D gene is TRBD2 (6 bases). The CDR3 extends over 12 amino acids. Germline V gene data show CDR1 as MDHEN and CDR2 as SYDVKM.

This rearrangement joins TRBV19 to TRBJ1-6; 10 nucleotides align to TRBD1. The CDR3 runs to 19 residues. The germline gives CDR1 LNHDA, CDR2 SQIVND (reference sequence). The ends lost 5 bases at V and 0 bases at J; junction bases unmatched: 10. CDR3 residues: CASSEETGGIYSYNSPLHF. The CDR3 nucleotides are TGTGCCAGTAGTGAAGAGACAGGGGGCATTTACTCCTATAATTCACCCCTCCACTTT.

The chain couples TRBV6-5 to TRBJ2-5, with D possibly TRBD2 on 7 matching bases. The CDR3 is 15 amino acids. The V end lost 7 bases, the J end lost 4 bases, and 19 bases lay between the germline ends. Germline V gene lookup returns CDR1 MNHEY and CDR2 SVGAGI. The CDR3 sequence: CASTPIGGAGETQYF. The CDR3 nucleotides read TGTGCCAGCACCCCTATTGGGGGGGCGGGAGAGACCCAGTACTTC.